This T cell receptor beta chain was retrieved from a study of post-analysis software for immune sequencing data. Carried by the TCR beta cDNA libraries were unique molecular identifiers. TCRdb ran MiXCR on the PCR reads and lists one entry per CDR3 protein. This sample has some 890,000 distinct CDR3 sequences, with around 53% found just once. Sequencing used blood. This receptor was identified in a girl between 10 and 17 years old with multiple sclerosis.

CDR3 sequence: CSVRGGTNEQFF. CDR3 DNA: TGCAGCGTCCGAGGGGGGACGAATGAGCAGTTCTTC. This sequence joins TRBV29-1 and TRBJ2-1; D possibly matches TRBD1 or TRBD2 (6 bases each). Trimming pared 6 bases from V and 7 bases from J, leaving 13 bases between. From germline, CDR1 is SQVTM and CDR2 ANQGSEA. The CDR3 runs to 12 residues.